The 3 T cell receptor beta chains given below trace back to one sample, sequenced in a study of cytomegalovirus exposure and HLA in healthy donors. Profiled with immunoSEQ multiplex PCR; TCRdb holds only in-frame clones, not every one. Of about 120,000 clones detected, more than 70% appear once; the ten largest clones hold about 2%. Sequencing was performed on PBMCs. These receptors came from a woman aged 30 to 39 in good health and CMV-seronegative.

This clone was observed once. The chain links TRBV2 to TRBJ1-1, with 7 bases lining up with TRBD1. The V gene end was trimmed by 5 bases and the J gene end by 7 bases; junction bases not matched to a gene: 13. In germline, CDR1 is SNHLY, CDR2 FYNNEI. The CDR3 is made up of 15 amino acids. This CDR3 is CASSLKSPGGDEAFF. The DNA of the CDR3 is TGTGCCAGCAGTCTAAAATCCCCAGGGGGTGATGAAGCTTTCTTT.

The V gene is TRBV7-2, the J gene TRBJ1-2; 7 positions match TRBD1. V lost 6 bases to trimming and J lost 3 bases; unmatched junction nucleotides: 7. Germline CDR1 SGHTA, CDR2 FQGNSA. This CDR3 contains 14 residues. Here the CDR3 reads CASSWNRGDYGYTF. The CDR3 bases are TGTGCCAGCAGTTGGAACAGGGGCGACTATGGCTACACCTTC.

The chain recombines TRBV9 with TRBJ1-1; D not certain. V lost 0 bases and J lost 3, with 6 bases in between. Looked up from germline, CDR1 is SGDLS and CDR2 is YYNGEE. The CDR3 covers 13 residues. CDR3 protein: CASSVGDYTEAFF. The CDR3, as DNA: TGTGCCAGCAGCGTAGGAGATTACACTGAAGCTTTCTTT.